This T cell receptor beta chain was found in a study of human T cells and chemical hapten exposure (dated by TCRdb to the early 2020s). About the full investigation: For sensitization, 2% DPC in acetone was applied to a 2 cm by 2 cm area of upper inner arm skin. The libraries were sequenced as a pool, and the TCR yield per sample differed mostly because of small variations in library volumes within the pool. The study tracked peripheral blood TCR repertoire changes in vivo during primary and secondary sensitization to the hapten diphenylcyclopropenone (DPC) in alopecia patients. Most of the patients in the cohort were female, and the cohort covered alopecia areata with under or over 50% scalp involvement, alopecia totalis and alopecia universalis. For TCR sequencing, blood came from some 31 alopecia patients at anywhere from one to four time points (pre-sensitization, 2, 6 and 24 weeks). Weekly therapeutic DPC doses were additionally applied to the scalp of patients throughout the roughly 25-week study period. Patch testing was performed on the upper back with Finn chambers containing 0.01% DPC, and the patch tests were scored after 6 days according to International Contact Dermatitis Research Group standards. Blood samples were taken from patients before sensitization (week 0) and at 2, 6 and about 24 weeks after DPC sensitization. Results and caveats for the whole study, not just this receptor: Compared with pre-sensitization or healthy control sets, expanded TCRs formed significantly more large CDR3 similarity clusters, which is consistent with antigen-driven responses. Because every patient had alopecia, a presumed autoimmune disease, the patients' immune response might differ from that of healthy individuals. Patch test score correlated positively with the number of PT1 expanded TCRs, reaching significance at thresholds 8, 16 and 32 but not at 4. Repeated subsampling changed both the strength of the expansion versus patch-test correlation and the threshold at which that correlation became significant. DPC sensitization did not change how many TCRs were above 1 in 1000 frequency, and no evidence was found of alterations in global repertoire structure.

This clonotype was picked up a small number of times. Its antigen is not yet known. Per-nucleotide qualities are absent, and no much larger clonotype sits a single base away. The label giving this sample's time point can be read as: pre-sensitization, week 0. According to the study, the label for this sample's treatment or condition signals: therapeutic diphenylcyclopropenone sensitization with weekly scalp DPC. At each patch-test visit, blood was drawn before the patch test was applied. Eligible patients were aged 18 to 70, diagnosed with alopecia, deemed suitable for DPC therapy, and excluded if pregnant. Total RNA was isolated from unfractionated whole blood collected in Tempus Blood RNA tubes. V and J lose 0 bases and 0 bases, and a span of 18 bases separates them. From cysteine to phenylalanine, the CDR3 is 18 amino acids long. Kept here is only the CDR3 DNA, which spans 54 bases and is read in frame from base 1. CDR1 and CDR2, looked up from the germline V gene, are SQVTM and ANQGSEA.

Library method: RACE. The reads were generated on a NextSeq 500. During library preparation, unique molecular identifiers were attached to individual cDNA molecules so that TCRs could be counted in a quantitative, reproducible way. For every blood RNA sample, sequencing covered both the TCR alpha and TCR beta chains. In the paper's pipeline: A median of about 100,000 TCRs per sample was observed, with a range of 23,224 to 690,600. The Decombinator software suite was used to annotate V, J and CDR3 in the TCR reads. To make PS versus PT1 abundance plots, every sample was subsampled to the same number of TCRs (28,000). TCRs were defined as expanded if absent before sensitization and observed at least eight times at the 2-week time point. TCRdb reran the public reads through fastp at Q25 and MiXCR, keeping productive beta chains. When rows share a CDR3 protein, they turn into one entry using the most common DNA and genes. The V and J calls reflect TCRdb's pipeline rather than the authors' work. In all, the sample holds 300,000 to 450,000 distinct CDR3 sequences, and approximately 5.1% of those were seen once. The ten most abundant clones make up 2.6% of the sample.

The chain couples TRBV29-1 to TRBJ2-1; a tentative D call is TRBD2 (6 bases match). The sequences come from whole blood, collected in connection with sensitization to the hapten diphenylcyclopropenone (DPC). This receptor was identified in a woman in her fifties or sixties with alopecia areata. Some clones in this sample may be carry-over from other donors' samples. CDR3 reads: CSVEDRGRTTSSYNEQFF. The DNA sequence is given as TGCAGCGTTGAAGATCGTGGGAGGACAACGAGCTCCTACAATGAGCAGTTCTTC.